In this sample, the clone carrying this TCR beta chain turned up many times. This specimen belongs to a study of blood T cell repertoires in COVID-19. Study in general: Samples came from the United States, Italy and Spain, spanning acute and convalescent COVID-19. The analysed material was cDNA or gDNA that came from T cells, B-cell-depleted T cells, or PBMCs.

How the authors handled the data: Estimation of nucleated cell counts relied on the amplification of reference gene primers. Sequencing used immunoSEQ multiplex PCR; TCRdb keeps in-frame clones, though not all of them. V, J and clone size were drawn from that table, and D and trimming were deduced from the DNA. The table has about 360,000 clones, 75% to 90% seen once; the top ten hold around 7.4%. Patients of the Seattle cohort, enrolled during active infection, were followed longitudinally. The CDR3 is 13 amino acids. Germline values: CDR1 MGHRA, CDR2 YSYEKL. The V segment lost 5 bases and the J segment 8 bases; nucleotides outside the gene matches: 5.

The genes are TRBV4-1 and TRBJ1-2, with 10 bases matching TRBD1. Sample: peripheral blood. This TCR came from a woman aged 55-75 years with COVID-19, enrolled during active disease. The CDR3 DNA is TGCGCCAGCAGCACCGGGACAGGGGAGGGCTACACCTTC. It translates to CASSTGTGEGYTF.